The present T cell receptor beta chain was sequenced within a study of blood T cell repertoires in COVID-19. The wider study: COVID-19 samples collected from the United States, Italy and Spain covered acute and convalescent phases. Sources were T cells, B-cell-depleted T cells, or PBMCs; the material itself was cDNA or gDNA.

As handled by the study authors: Scientists estimated how many nucleated cells there were by amplifying reference gene primers. Produced via immunoSEQ multiplex PCR; TCRdb's table is partial and in-frame only. Clone size and V and J calls were adopted from that table, with D and trimming inferred from the DNA. The sample has around 300,000 clones; around 80% are singletons. This sequence originates from a man aged 30 to 39 with active or convalescent COVID-19. The sequenced sample was peripheral blood.

The DNA for the CDR3 is TGTGCCAGCAGCCTCCGGGGGGGACGTCGGGAGACCCAGTACTTC. Protein product: CASSLRGGRRETQYF. The rearrangement joins TRBV7-3 to TRBJ2-5, with TRBD2 matching over 8 bases. V lost 5 bases, J lost 5 bases, and 10 bases stayed unmatched. This CDR3 region has 15 residues. The V gene's germline CDR1 is SGHTA and CDR2 FQGTGA.